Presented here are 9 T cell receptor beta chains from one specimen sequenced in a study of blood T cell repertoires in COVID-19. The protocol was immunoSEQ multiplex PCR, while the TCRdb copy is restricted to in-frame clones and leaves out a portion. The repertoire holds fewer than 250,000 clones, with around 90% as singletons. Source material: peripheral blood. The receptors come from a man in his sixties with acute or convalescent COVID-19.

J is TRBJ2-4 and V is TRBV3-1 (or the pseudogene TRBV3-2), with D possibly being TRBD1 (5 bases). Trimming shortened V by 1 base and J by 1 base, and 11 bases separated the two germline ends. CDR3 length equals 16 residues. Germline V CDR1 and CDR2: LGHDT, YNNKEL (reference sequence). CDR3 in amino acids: CASSQVGKGAKNIQYF. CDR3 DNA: TGTGCCAGCAGCCAAGTGGGAAAGGGGGCCAAAAACATTCAGTACTTC.

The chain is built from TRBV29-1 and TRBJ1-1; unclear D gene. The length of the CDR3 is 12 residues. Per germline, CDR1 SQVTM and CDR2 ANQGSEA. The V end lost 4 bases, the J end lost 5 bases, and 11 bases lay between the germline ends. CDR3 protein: CSVAVVGTEAFF. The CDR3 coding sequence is TGCAGCGTTGCGGTGGTCGGTACTGAAGCTTTCTTT.

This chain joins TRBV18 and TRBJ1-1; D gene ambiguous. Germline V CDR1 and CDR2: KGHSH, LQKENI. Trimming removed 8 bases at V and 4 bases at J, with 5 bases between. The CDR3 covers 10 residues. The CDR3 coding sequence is TGTGCCAGCCGGGGCACTGAAGCTTTCTTT. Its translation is CASRGTEAFF.

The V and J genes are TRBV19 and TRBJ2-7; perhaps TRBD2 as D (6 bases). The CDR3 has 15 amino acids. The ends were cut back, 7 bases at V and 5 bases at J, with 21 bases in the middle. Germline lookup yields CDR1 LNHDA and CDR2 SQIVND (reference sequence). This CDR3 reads CASTTSSGVENEQYF. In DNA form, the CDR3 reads TGTGCCAGTACCACCAGCTCGGGGGTTGAGAACGAGCAGTACTTC.

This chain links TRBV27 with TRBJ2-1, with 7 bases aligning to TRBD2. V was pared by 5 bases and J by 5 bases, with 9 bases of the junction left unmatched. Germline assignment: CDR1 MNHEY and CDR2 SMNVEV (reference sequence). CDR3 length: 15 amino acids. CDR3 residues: CASSPRGSKNNEQFF. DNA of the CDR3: TGTGCCAGCAGTCCGCGGGGGAGCAAGAACAATGAGCAGTTCTTC.

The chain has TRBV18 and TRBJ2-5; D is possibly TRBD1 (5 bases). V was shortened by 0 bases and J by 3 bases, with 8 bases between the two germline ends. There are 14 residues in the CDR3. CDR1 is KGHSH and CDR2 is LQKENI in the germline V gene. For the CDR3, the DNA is TGTGCCAGCTCACCACCCTCCAGGGAAGAGACCCAGTACTTC. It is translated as CASSPPSREETQYF.

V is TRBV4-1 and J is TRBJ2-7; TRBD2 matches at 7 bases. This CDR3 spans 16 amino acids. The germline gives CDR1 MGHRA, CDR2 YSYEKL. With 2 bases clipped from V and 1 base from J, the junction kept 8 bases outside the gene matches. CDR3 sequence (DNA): TGCGCCAGCAGCCAAACCGCGGGGGATGGATCCTACGAGCAGTACTTC. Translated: CASSQTAGDGSYEQYF.

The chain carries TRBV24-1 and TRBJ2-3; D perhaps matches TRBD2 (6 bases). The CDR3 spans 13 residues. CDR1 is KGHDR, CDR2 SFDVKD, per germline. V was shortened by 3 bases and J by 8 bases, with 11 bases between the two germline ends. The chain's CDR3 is CATSDRPGGTQYF. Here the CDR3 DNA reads TGTGCCACCAGTGATCGACCCGGGGGTACGCAGTATTTT.

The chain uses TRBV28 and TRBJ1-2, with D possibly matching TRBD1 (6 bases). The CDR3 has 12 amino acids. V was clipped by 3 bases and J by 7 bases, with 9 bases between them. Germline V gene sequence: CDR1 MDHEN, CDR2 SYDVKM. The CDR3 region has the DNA TGTGCCAGCAGTTTGGAGACAGGTGGCTACACCTTC. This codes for CASSLETGGYTF.